Shown below are 14 T cell receptor beta chains from a single sample sequenced in a study of T cells in localized non-small cell lung cancer. The assay was immunoSEQ multiplex PCR, and TCRdb's table has in-frame clones only and misses some. This sample yields about 79,000 clones, of which about 83% are seen a single time; approximately 12% belongs to the top ten. The sample was peripheral blood, taken before any cancer treatment. These receptors came from a female donor older than 55 with stage I lung adenocarcinoma.

The DNA for the CDR3 is TGTGCCAGCAGCTCGTTTACTAGCGGGAGCTATGAGCAGTTCTTC. Translating gives CASSSFTSGSYEQFF. The J gene is TRBJ2-1, the V gene TRBV7-9, with 11 positions matching TRBD2. This CDR3 has 15 amino acids. V shed 4 bases and J 8 bases; nucleotides not matched to a gene: 7. Germline CDR1 SEHNR, CDR2 FQNEAQ (reference sequence).

This clone appeared a single time. The chain combines TRBV25-1 with TRBJ1-6; 8 bases are shared with TRBD1. The length of the CDR3 is 16 residues. Germline CDR1 and CDR2: MGHDK and SYGVNS. V lost 1 base to trimming and J lost 14 bases; unmatched junction nucleotides: 13. The CDR3 spells CASSEWRTGPSRTLHF. CDR3 coding DNA: TGTGCCAGCAGTGAATGGAGGACAGGGCCAAGCAGGACCCTCCACTTT.

This clone was observed a few times. The chain recombines TRBV7-8 with TRBJ1-6, with D perhaps TRBD1 (5 bases). CDR1 and CDR2 (germline): SGHVS, FQNEAQ. The CDR3 is made up of 14 amino acids. Trimming cost V 4 bases and J 4 bases, with 8 bases left between them. The CDR3 DNA reads TGTGCCAGCAGCTCGGGGGAGTATAATTCACCCCTCCACTTT. This sequence encodes CASSSGEYNSPLHF. The entire variable domain, with the rest obtained from reference TRBV7-8 and TRBJ1-6, is as follows: GAGVSQSPRYKVAKRGQDVALRCDPISGHVSLFWYQQALGQGPEFLTYFQNEAQLDKSGLPSDRFFAERPEGSVSTLKIQRTQQEDSAVYLCASSSGEYNSPLHFGNGTRLTVT.

The chain joins TRBV7-2 to TRBJ1-2, with TRBD1 identical over 7 bases. The CDR3 loop spans 16 amino acids. CDR1 and CDR2 (germline): SGHTA, FQGNSA. Trimming cost V 5 bases and J 6 bases; bases outside gene matches: 15. The CDR3 region is CASSLLPGQDRNGYTF. The CDR3 DNA reads as TGTGCCAGCAGCCTACTACCTGGACAGGACCGGAATGGCTACACCTTC.

V and J are TRBV5-1 and TRBJ2-7; D gene uncertain. CDR3 size: 15 residues. V lost 4 bases, J lost 0 bases, and 14 bases lay in between. Germline loops: CDR1 SGHRS, CDR2 YFSETQ. For the CDR3, the DNA is TGCGCCAGCAGCCCTGGTGGTTCCACCTCCTACGAGCAGTACTTC. Translation gives CASSPGGSTSYEQYF.

This clone was counted a single time. The chain combines TRBV5-4 with TRBJ1-4; D is unresolved. The CDR3 runs to 13 residues. With 3 bases removed from V and 2 bases from J, the gap between germline ends came to 5 bases. Germline loops: CDR1 SGHNT, CDR2 YYREEE (reference sequence). The CDR3: CASSWATNEKLFF. CDR3 nucleotides: TGTGCCAGCAGCTGGGCGACTAATGAAAAACTGTTTTTT.

The rearrangement links TRBV5-1 to TRBJ2-1; TRBD1 matches at 7 bases. With V trimmed by 3 bases and J by 2 bases, 5 bases remained unmatched. The germline CDR1 and CDR2 sequences are SGHRS and YFSETQ. The CDR3 is 15 amino acids. As DNA, the CDR3 is TGCGCCAGCAGCTGGGCCGGGACAGCCTACAATGAGCAGTTCTTC. Protein sequence: CASSWAGTAYNEQFF. Drawing the rest from reference TRBV5-1 and TRBJ2-1, the complete variable domain is KAGVTQTPRYLIKTRGQQVTLSCSPISGHRSVSWYQQTPGQGLQFLFEYFSETQRNKGNFPGRFSGRQFSNSRSEMNVSTLELGDSALYLCASSWAGTAYNEQFFGPGTRLTVL.

V and J are TRBV11-3 and TRBJ1-6, with D unresolved. From germline, CDR1 is SGHNT and CDR2 YENEEA. The CDR3 is made up of 19 amino acids. Between the trimmed V and J ends, which lost 6 bases and 4 bases, there was a span of 25 bases. The CDR3 DNA reads as TGTGCCAGCAGGTCCCCCCATTTCTCCTATTGGTATTATAATTCACCCCTCCACTTT. Residues: CASRSPHFSYWYYNSPLHF.

This chain uses TRBV10-1 with TRBJ2-2; the match to TRBD1 covers 10 bases. The germline gives CDR1 WNHNN, CDR2 SYGVQD (reference sequence). The CDR3 length is 15 residues. Trimming removed 5 bases from V and 5 bases from J; junction bases left unmatched: 5. CDR3 in amino acids: CASSTGQGDTGELFF. The CDR3 DNA follows: TGCGCCAGCAGTACAGGACAGGGGGATACCGGGGAGCTGTTTTTT.

The J gene is TRBJ2-5, the V gene TRBV5-8; perhaps TRBD1 as D (6 bases). The CDR3 contains 16 residues. Germline CDR1 is SGHTS and CDR2 is YDEGEE. V lost 4 bases and J lost 1, with 17 bases in between. CDR3 residues: CASSPFFDRTQETQYF. The CDR3 DNA reads TGTGCCAGCAGCCCCTTCTTTGACAGGACCCAAGAGACCCAGTACTTC.

V and J are TRBV14 and TRBJ1-1; D is possibly TRBD1 (5 bases). Deletions cut 2 bases from V and 7 bases from J, with 20 bases between. The CDR3 runs 16 residues. CDR1 and CDR2 from the germline V gene are SGHDN and FVKESK. The CDR3 sequence is CASSQLGQRGIREAFF. The CDR3 DNA reads TGTGCCAGCAGCCAATTGGGCCAGAGGGGAATTCGTGAAGCTTTCTTT.

The rearrangement joins TRBV7-6 to TRBJ2-1, with TRBD2 identical over 14 bases. The CDR3 consists of 16 residues. CDR1 and CDR2 (germline): SGHVS, FNYEAQ. The trim removed 5 bases at V and 8 bases at J, leaving 8 bases unmatched. CDR3 amino acids: CASSPGTSGSRHEQFF. The CDR3 DNA follows: TGTGCCAGCAGCCCCGGGACTAGCGGGAGCCGGCATGAGCAGTTCTTC.

The chain combines TRBV6-5 with TRBJ1-2; D not certain. This CDR3 comprises 15 residues. Germline lookup yields CDR1 MNHEY and CDR2 SVGAGI. The ends were cut back, 5 bases at V and 3 bases at J, with 16 bases in the middle. The CDR3 spells CASSHVSEGDYGYTF. In DNA, the CDR3 is TGTGCCAGCAGTCATGTCTCGGAAGGAGACTATGGCTACACCTTC.

The chain couples TRBV2 to TRBJ1-2; TRBD1 aligns across 8 bases. This CDR3 has 13 residues. In germline, CDR1 is SNHLY, CDR2 FYNNEI. Trimming cost V 4 bases and J 8 bases; bases outside gene matches: 6. The DNA for the CDR3 is TGTGCCAGCAGTGCAGGGGGCCACCCGGGCTACACCTTC. Protein product: CASSAGGHPGYTF.